This TCR beta chain originates from a study of T cell responses to AZD1222 COVID-19 vaccine. Study results and limitations: Donors were mostly white British, more females; clonal diversity possibly underestimated.

Only in-frame clones appear in the TCRdb table, and some are missing; sequencing was by immunoSEQ multiplex PCR. This sample has 200,000 or so clones, with about nine tenths found just once. This clone was seen more than once but under ten times. The antigen is unknown. The CDR3 consists of 16 residues. Looked up from germline, CDR1 is MNHEY and CDR2 is SVGEGT. V was trimmed by 1 base and J by 4 bases, leaving 15 bases between them. The gene calls are TRBV6-2 or TRBV6-3 and TRBJ2-3, with D possibly being TRBD1 (6 bases). The sample here was peripheral blood, taken on day 0 of AZD1222 vaccination. This TCR came from an adult in good health. CDR3 loop: CASSYYRDGGADTQYF. The CDR3 DNA sequence: TGTGCCAGCAGTTACTACAGGGACGGTGGGGCAGATACGCAGTATTTT.